A single T cell receptor (beta chain) is shown here with its context. This table comes from immunoSEQ multiplex PCR, and its TCRdb copy is limited to in-frame clones, with some not included. Seen here are 140,000 to 150,000 clones, around 81% observed once, and the top ten hold 13%. This specimen belongs to a study of blood T cell repertoires in COVID-19. The junction had 15 bases not matched to a gene; V was cut back by 8 bases and J by 8 bases. Per the germline V gene, CDR1 is MDHEN and CDR2 is SYDVKM. CDR3 length equals 15 residues. This receptor was taken from a man in his 60s with active or convalescent COVID-19. Sequenced input: peripheral blood. V usage is TRBV28 and J usage is TRBJ1-2; 9 nucleotides line up with TRBD1. The CDR3 DNA is TGTGCCAGCTCCTCCTCAGGACAGGGGCGTGGGGGCTACACCTTC. Translation gives CASSSSGQGRGGYTF.